The T cell receptor (beta chain) under discussion was sequenced for a study of cytomegalovirus exposure and HLA in healthy donors. Overall study: Of the donors genotyped, approximately 410 in all, 75% to 90% fell in the Caucasian-associated ancestry cluster.

Regarding this clone: Its antigen is unknown.

This CDR3 is built from 17 residues. Germline CDR1 reads SGHRS; CDR2 reads YFSETQ. V gave up 4 bases and J gave up 3 bases; unmatched junction bases: 10. PCR primers comprised 60 Vbeta and 13 Jbeta primers. The assay was immunoSEQ multiplex PCR, and TCRdb's table has in-frame clones only and misses some. The table lists approximately 120,000 clones, roughly 75% of them singletons. Points from the study as a whole: As confirmed in vitro, three CMV-associated chains were specific for CMV antigens.

V and J are TRBV5-1 and TRBJ2-7; 13 bases map to TRBD2. The TCR comes from a female donor in good health and CMV-seronegative. The source material was PBMCs. CDR3 nucleotides: TGCGCCAGCAGCAGGGGGACTAGCGGGACGGCGGACTACGAGCAGTACTTC. This gives the protein CASSRGTSGTADYEQYF.